One sample yielded the 8 T cell receptor beta chains listed below, sequenced in a study of T-cell memory formation after mild COVID-19. Each CDR3 protein is one row after TCRdb ran MiXCR on the 5' RACE reads. The table shows 550,000 to 600,000 distinct CDR3 sequences, with around 16% occurring only once. The sequenced material came from PBMCs or a T cell subset sorted from them (not recorded which). The receptors were gathered from an adult woman who had mild COVID-19 (a few samples of this study predate the infection). Cell type and time point are not known.

This clonotype has more than one count but fewer than ten. V gene TRBV28 combines with J gene TRBJ2-1; TRBD1 agrees at 7 bases. From germline, CDR1 is MDHEN and CDR2 SYDVKM. V lost 8 bases to trimming and J lost 3 bases; unmatched junction nucleotides: 10. This CDR3 comprises 15 residues. The CDR3 DNA reads as TGTGCCAGCCGCCCTTCCAGACAGGGCTACAATGAGCAGTTCTTC. Amino acid sequence: CASRPSRQGYNEQFF. Using reference TRBV28 and TRBJ2-1 for the parts outside the CDR3, the full variable domain is DVKVTQSSRYLVKRTGEKVFLECVQDMDHENMFWYRQDPGLGLRLIYFSYDVKMKEKGDIPEGYSVSREKKERFSLILESASTNQTSMYLCASRPSRQGYNEQFFGPGTRLTVL.

This rearrangement joins TRBV6-5 to TRBJ2-7, with 11 bases that match TRBD1. Germline V gene sequence: CDR1 MNHEY, CDR2 SVGAGI. J lost 2 bases, V lost 6 bases, and 3 bases had no gene match. This CDR3 comprises 14 residues. CDR3 sequence: CASRRGQGAYEQYF. The DNA for the CDR3 is TGTGCCAGCAGGCGGGGACAGGGGGCCTACGAGCAGTACTTC.

This chain links TRBV30 with TRBJ2-5; 7 positions agree with TRBD1. The trim removed 4 bases at V and 2 bases at J, leaving 7 bases unmatched. This CDR3 has 14 amino acids. Germline V lookup: CDR1 GTSNPN, CDR2 SVGIG (reference sequence). The chain's CDR3 is CAWNPGTVQETQYF. The CDR3 nucleotides read TGTGCCTGGAATCCCGGGACAGTTCAAGAGACCCAGTACTTC.

There are a few counts of this clonotype. The V and J genes are TRBV7-2 and TRBJ1-5; tentative D call: TRBD1 (5 bases). The CDR3 runs to 15 residues. Looked up from germline, CDR1 is SGHTA and CDR2 is FQGNSA. Trimming pared 5 bases from V and 3 bases from J, leaving 14 bases between. The CDR3 region is CASSPQGGYNQPQHF. The CDR3 nucleotides are TGTGCCAGCAGCCCCCAGGGTGGGTACAATCAGCCCCAGCATTTT.

The rearrangement links TRBV11-2 to TRBJ1-2; D is unresolved. Germline CDR1 SGHAT, CDR2 FQNNGV. V shed 1 base and J shed 3 bases, with 9 bases lying between them. The CDR3 covers 14 residues. The CDR3 region is CASSLAVEYYGYTF. In DNA form, the CDR3 reads TGTGCCAGCAGCTTAGCTGTCGAGTACTATGGCTACACCTTC.

The chain is built from TRBV29-1 and TRBJ1-1; D ambiguous. Germline V lookup: CDR1 SQVTM, CDR2 ANQGSEA. Trimming removed 3 bases at V and 0 bases at J, with 5 bases between. There are 12 residues in the CDR3. For the CDR3, the DNA is TGCAGCGTTGACAGGATGAACACTGAAGCTTTCTTT. Its translation is CSVDRMNTEAFF.

About this clonotype itself: A single base separates this from a much larger clone, so it may be a read error. This chain uses TRBV25-1 with TRBJ2-3; TRBD2 aligns across 12 bases. Germline trimming cut 6 bases from V and 5 bases from J; bases unmatched to any gene: 3. CDR1 is MGHDK and CDR2 is SYGVNS in the germline V gene. The CDR3 covers 14 residues. The CDR3 sequence is CASRTSGSIDTQYF. CDR3 sequence (DNA): TGTGCCAGCAGGACTAGCGGGAGTATAGATACGCAGTATTTT.

The chain joins TRBV5-4 to TRBJ1-1; D is unclear. This CDR3 is built from 15 residues. Germline lookup yields CDR1 SGHNT and CDR2 YYREEE (reference sequence). V gave up 5 bases and J gave up 0 bases, with 14 bases separating them. This CDR3 is CASSSSFGLNTEAFF. DNA for the CDR3: TGTGCCAGCAGTTCTAGCTTCGGGCTGAACACTGAAGCTTTCTTT.